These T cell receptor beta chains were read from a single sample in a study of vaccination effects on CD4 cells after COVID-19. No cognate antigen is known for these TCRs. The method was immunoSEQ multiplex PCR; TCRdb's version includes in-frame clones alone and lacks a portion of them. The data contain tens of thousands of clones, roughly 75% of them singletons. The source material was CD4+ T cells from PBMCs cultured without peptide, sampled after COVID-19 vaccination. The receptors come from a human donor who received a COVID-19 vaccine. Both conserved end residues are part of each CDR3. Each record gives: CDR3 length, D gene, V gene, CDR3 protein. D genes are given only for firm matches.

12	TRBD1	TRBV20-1	CSASHRGAEAFF
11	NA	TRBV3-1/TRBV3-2	CASSQDAKAFF
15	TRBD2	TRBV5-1	CASSLVAGEYNEQFF
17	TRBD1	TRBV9	CASSVGIWGQQNTEAFF
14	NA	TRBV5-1	CASVDSGGTDTQYF
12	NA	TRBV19	CASRSPGNTIYF
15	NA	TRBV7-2	CASSLSPGMASPLHF
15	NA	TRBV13	CASSLTPGMYEKLFF
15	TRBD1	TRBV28	CASSPSGQGGDVLTF
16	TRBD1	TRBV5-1	CASSPTGQGGNQPQHF
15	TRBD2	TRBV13	CASSLQAGGTDTQYF
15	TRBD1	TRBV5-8	CASSLKQGATDTQYF
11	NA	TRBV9	CASSDTDEQFF
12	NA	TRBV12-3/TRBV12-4	CASSLSSRGAFF
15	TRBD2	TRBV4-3	CAEDKRDSCYNEQFF
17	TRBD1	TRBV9	CASSTQEGTGSTGELFF
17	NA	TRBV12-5	CASGLVADGRGPGKLFF
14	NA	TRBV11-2	CASSLTTAGNTIYF
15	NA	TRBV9	CASSLSLGGTDTQYF
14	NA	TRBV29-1	CSVEAGLWQETQYF
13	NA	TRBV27	CASRNRSGYGYTF
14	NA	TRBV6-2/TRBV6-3	CASSYGGNTGELFF
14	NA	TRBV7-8	CASSFPGSPNTIYF
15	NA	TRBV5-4	CASSSPGTVNTEAFF
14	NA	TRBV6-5	CASSLRRDDEKLFF
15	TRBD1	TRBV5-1	CASSLAAYRGNGYTF
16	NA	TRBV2	CASSSGVSFNTGELFF
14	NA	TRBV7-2	CASSLLALNTEAFF
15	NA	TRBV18	CASSPGTGMNTEAFF
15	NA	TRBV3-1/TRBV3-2	CASRHKTGGDEKLFF
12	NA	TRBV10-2	CASSELRTEAFF
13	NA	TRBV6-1	CASSEAWGQPQHF
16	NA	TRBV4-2	CASSQGRGTGANVLTF
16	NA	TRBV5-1	CASSLVVTSSYNEQFF
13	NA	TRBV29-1	CSVDKTNTGELFF
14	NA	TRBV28	CASTGSSYNSPLHF
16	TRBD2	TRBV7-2	CASSLGPRTSGETQYF
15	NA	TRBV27	CASSLAATNGDTQYF
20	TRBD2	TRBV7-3	CASSLRPSGGLYASTDTQYF
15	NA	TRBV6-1	CASSEAGLNNQPQHF
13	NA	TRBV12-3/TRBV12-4	CASSYRSNTEAFF
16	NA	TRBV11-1	CASSLVLGVNTGELFF
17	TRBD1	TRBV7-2	CASSSGDRGRAGNTIYF
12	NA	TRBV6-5	CASSYDNYGYTF
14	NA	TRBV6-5	CASSSGNLGNTIYF
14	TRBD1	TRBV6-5	CASSYGTGSGKLFF
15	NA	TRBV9	CASSATRGRPGELFF
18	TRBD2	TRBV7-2	CASSARPSGGGSTDTQYF
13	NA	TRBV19	CASTPRGNQPQHF
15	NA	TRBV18	CASSPSGRKNTEAFF
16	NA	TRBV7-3	CASSPSRISGANVLTF
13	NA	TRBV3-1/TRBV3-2	CASSHRGPTEAFF
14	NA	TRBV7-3	CASSQPGRQETQYF
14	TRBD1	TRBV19	CASSITGVNEKLFF
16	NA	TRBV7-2	CASSAPPPEGDNEQFF
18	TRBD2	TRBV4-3	CASSQEPRGFLSTDTQYF
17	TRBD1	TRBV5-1	CASSLRWVGTGDDGYTF
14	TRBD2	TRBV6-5	CASRTSGARETQYF
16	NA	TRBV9	CASSLSWRSGANVLTF
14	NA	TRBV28	CASSTPSGWKGLFF